The sample holds a few counts of the clone carrying this TCR beta chain. Its cognate antigen is unknown. The data belong to a study of human T cells and chemical hapten exposure. Study context: While the approximately 23-week study was under way, patients received diphenylcyclopropenone on the scalp every week. General observations from the study: Alopecia was present in the donors, so their immune response may differ from healthy people's.

Original processing notes: A per-sample median of around 100,000 TCRs was observed, with a range of about 20,000 to 700,000. TCRdb used MiXCR to reprocess the RACE reads, holding one entry per CDR3 protein. None of the V and J calls come from the authors' own analysis; TCRdb made them. The table shows 100,000 or so distinct CDR3 sequences, with nearly 35% occurring only once. Time point given: patch test 3, about 24 weeks after DPC sensitization. As for treatment: therapeutic diphenylcyclopropenone sensitization with weekly scalp DPC. The clonotype comes from a middle-aged man with alopecia areata. Some clones in this sample may be carry-over from other donors' samples. This specimen was whole blood, taken in connection with sensitization to the hapten diphenylcyclopropenone (DPC).

The CDR3 protein is CASSLSQGFSGANVLTF. Here the CDR3 DNA reads TGTGCCAGCAGTTTATCACAGGGATTCTCTGGGGCCAACGTCCTGACTTTC. The chain carries TRBV28 and TRBJ2-6; D possibly corresponds to TRBD1 (6 bases). The length of the CDR3 is 17 residues. V was trimmed by 1 base and J by 0 bases, leaving 10 bases between them. Germline assignment: CDR1 MDHEN and CDR2 SYDVKM.